This TCR beta chain was sequenced for a study of blood T cells in healthy people across ages. Overall study findings and caveats: Higher naive T cell percentage went strongly together with higher TCR beta diversity. Per million T cells, TCR beta diversity dropped about linearly as age rose.

Germline V gives CDR1 MNHEY, CDR2 SVGAGI. This CDR3 spans 15 amino acids. A second PCR, run for roughly 7 to 11 cycles, used a sample-barcoded 5' primer plus a J-beta primer mix. TCRdb re-called the 5' RACE reads with MiXCR, one entry per CDR3 protein. Found here are about 680,000 distinct CDR3 sequences, about 52% of them singletons; the top ten hold approximately 32%. With respect to this clonotype: Its specificity is not known.

This sequence was found in a woman aged 55-75 years in good health. The rearrangement links TRBV6-5 to TRBJ2-5; maybe TRBD2 (5 bases). The J call may be faulty, since TRBJ2-7 better matches the DNA end. Material for sequencing was blood. Here the CDR3 reads CASSPQQGGGCEQYF. The CDR3 region has the DNA TGTGCCAGCAGTCCTCAACAAGGTGGAGGTTGCGAGCAGTACTTC.